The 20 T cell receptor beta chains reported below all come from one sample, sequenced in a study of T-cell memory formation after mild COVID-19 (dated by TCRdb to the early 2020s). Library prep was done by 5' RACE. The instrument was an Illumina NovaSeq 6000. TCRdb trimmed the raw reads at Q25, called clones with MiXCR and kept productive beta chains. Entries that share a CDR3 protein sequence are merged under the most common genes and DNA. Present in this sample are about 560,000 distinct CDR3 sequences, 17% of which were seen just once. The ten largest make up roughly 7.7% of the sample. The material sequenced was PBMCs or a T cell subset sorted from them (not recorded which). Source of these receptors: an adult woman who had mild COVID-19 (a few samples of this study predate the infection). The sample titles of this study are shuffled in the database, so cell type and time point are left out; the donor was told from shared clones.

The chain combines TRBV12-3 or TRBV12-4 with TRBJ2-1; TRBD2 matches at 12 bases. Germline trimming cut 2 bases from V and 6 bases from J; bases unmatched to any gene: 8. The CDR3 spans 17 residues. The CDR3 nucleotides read TGTGCCAGCAGTTTAAGGGCACGACTAGCGGGGGCCAATGAGCAGTTCTTC. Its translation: CASSLRARLAGANEQFF.

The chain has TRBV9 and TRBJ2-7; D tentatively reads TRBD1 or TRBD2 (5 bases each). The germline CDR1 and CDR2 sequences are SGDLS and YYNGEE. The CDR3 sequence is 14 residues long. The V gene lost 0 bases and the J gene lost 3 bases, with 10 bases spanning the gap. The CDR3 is CASSVGGRIYEQYF. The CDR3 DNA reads TGTGCCAGCAGCGTAGGGGGACGGATCTACGAGCAGTACTTC.

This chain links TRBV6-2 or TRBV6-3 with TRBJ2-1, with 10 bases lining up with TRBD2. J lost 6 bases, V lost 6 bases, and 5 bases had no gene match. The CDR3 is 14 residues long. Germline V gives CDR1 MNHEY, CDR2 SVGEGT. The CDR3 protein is CASSPSGRLNEQFF. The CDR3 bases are TGTGCCAGCAGCCCTAGCGGGAGACTCAATGAGCAGTTCTTC.

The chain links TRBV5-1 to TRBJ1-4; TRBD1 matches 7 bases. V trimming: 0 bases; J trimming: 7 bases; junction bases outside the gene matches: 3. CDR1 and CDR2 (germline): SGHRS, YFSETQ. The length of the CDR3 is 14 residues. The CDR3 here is CASSLARGAEKLFF. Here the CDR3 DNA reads TGCGCCAGCAGCTTGGCCAGGGGGGCTGAAAAACTGTTTTTT.

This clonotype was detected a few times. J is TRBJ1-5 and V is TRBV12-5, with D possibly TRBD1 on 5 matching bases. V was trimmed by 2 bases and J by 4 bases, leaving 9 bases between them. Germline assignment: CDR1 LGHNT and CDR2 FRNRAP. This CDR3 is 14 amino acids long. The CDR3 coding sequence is TGTGCTAGTGGTTTGTTGGACACTAATCAGCCCCAGCATTTT. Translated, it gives CASGLLDTNQPQHF.

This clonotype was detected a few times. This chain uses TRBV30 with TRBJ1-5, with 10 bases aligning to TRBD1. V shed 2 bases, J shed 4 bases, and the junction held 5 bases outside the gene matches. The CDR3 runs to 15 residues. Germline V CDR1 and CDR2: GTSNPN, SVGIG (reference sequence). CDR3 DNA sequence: TGTGCCTGGAGTCTGACAGGGGGCGAGAATCAGCCCCAGCATTTT. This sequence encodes CAWSLTGGENQPQHF.

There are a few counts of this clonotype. CDR3: CASSIGTGGGSPLHF. CDR3 nucleotide sequence: TGCGCCAGCAGCATCGGGACAGGGGGTGGTTCACCCCTCCACTTT. V and J are TRBV5-1 and TRBJ1-6; TRBD1 matches 11 bases. This CDR3 contains 15 residues. Germline V gene sequence: CDR1 SGHRS, CDR2 YFSETQ. Trimming cost V 4 bases and J 9 bases; bases outside gene matches: 6.

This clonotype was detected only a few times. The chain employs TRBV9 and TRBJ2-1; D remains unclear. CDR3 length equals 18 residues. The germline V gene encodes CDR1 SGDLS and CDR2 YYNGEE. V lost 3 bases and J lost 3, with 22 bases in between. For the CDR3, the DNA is TGTGCCAGCAGCGCCAAAATCACACTGGTTTTGGACTACAATGAGCAGTTCTTC. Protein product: CASSAKITLVLDYNEQFF.

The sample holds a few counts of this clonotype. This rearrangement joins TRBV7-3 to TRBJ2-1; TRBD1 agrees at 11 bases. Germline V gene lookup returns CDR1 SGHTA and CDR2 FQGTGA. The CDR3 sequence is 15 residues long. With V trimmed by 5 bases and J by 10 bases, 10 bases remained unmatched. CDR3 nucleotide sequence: TGTGCCAGCAGCCTCCCGGGACAGGGGGTGGGGGAGCAGTTCTTC. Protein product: CASSLPGQGVGEQFF. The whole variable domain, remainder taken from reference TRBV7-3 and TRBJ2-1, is GAGVSQTPSNKVTEKGKYVELRCDPISGHTALYWYRQSLGQGPEFLIYFQGTGAADDSGLPNDRFFAVRPEGSVSTLKIQRTERGDSAVYLCASSLPGQGVGEQFFGPGTRLTVL.

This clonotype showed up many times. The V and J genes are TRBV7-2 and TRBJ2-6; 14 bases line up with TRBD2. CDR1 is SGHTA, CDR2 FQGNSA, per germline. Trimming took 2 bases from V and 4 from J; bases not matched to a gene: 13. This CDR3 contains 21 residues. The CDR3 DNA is TGTGCCAGCAGCTTATTTTTCCGACTAGCGGGAGGGCCGAGGGGGGCCAACGTCCTGACTTTC. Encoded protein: CASSLFFRLAGGPRGANVLTF.

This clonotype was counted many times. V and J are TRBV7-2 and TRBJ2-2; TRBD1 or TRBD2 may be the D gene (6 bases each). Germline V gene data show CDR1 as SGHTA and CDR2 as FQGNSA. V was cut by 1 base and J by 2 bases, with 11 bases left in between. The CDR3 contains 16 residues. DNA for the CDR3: TGTGCCAGCAGCTTAGGTTCGGGGGCTAACACCGGGGAGCTGTTTTTT. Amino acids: CASSLGSGANTGELFF.

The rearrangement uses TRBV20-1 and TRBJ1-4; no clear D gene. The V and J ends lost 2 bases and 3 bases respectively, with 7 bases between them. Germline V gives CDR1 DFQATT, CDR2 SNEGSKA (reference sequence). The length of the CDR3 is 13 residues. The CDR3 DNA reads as TGCAGTGCTAGATCTAGGGCTAATGAAAAACTGTTTTTT. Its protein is CSARSRANEKLFF.

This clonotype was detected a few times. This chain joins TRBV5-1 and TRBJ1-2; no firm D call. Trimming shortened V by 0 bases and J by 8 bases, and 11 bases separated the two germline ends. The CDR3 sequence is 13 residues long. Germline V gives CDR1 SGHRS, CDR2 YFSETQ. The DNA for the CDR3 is TGCGCCAGCAGCTTGGAGGCGGCGGGGGGCTACACCTTC. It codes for CASSLEAAGGYTF.

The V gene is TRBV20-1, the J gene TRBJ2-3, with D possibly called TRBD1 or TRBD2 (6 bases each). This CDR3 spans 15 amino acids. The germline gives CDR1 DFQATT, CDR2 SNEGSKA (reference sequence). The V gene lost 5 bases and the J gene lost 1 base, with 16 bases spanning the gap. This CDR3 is CSAPFLGGGTDTQYF. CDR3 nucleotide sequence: TGCAGTGCTCCATTCCTGGGGGGCGGCACAGATACGCAGTATTTT.

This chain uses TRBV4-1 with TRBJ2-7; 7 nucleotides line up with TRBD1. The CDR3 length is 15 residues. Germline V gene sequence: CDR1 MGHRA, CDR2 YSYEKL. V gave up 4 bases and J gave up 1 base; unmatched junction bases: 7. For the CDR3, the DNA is TGCGCCAGCAGCCCAGTTTACAGGGGTTCCTACGAGCAGTACTTC. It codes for CASSPVYRGSYEQYF.

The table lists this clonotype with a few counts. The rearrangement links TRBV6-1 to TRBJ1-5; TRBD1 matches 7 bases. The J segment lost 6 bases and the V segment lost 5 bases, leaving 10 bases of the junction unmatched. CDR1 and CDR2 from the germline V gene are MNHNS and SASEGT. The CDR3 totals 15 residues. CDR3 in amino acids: CASSSKTGIVQPQHF. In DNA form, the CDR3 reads TGTGCCAGCAGTTCAAAGACAGGGATCGTTCAGCCCCAGCATTTT.

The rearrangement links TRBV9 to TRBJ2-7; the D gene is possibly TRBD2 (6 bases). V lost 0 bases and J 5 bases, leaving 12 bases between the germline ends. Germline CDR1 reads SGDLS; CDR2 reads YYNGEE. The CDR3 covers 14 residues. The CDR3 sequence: CASSVGSGGDEQYF. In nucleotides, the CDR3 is TGTGCCAGCAGCGTAGGCTCCGGAGGGGACGAGCAGTACTTC.

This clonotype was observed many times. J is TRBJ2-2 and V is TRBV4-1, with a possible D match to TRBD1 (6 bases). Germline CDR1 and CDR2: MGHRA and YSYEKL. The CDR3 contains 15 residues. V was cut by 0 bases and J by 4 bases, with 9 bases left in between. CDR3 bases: TGCGCCAGCAGCCAAGACGACAGGCCCACCGGGGAGCTGTTTTTT. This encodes CASSQDDRPTGELFF.

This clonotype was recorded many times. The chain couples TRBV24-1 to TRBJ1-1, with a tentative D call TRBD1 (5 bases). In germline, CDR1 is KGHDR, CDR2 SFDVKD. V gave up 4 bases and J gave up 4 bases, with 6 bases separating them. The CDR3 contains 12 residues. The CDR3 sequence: CATSEGGTEAFF. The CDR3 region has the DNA TGTGCCACCAGTGAGGGGGGCACTGAAGCTTTCTTT.

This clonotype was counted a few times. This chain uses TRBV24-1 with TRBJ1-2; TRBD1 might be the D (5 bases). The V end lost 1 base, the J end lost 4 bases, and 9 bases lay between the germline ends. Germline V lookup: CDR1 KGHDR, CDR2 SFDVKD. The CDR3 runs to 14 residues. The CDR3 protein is CATSDLGRAYGYTF. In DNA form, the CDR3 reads TGTGCCACCAGTGATTTAGGCAGGGCCTATGGCTACACCTTC.